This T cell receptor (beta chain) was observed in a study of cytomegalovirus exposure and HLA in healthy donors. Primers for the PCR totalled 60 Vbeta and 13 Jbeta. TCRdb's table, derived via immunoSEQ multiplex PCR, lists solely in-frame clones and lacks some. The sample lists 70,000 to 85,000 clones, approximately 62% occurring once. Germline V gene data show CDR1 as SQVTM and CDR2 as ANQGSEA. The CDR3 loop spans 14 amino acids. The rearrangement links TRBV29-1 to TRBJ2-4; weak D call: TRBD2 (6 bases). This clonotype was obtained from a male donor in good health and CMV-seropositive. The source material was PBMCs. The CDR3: CTLHNWEVKNIQYF. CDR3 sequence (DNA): TGCACCCTTCACAATTGGGAGGTCAAAAACATTCAGTACTTC.